This TCR beta chain stems from a study of blood T cell repertoires in COVID-19. Study in general: Acute-phase and convalescent COVID-19 samples originated in the United States, Italy and Spain. Sources were T cells, B-cell-depleted T cells, or PBMCs; the material itself was cDNA or gDNA.

In the original workflow: Reference gene primer amplification in the assay estimated nucleated cell counts. TCRdb keeps only in-frame clones here, not all; method: immunoSEQ multiplex PCR. The V and J calls and clone size are taken from that table; D and trimming were inferred from the DNA. This table has 200,000 or so clones, 80% to 90% appearing once. V trimming: 2 bases; J trimming: 7 bases; junction bases outside the gene matches: 6. The germline V gene encodes CDR1 SGHKS and CDR2 YYEKEE (reference sequence). The CDR3 contains 15 residues. This TCR derives from a woman of 80 years or more with acute or convalescent COVID-19. Specimen: peripheral blood. This chain uses TRBV5-5 with TRBJ1-2; 12 nucleotides line up with TRBD1. The CDR3 loop is CASSFEGQGAFGYTF. The DNA for the CDR3 is TGTGCCAGCAGCTTCGAGGGACAGGGGGCCTTTGGCTACACCTTC.